The T cell receptor beta chain under discussion was sequenced for a study of blood T cells in healthy people across ages. The germline CDR1 and CDR2 sequences are LNHNV and YYDKDF (reference sequence). After removal of 9 bases from V and 3 bases from J, the junction contained 7 bases not matched to a gene. The CDR3 runs to 13 residues. For the second PCR, which ran for roughly 6 to 12 cycles, a sample-barcoded 5' primer and a J-beta primer mix were used. Each cDNA molecule was tagged by a template-switch adaptor that had 12 random nucleotides. TCRdb ran MiXCR on the 5' RACE reads and lists one entry per CDR3 protein. The sample shows almost 1 million distinct CDR3 sequences, about 53% of them seen only once. The study recruited healthy Caucasian donors from Russia who were aged about 6 to 90. Each donor gave ten milliliters of peripheral blood. Every sample gave at least 5 micrograms of total RNA when it was extracted.

Material for sequencing was blood. This rearrangement joins TRBV15 to TRBJ1-2, with 7 bases that match TRBD1. This TCR was recovered from a woman between 55 and 75 years old in good health. CDR3 nucleotide sequence: TGTGCCACAACTAGACAGGGTGACTATGGCTACACCTTC. Amino acid sequence: CATTRQGDYGYTF.